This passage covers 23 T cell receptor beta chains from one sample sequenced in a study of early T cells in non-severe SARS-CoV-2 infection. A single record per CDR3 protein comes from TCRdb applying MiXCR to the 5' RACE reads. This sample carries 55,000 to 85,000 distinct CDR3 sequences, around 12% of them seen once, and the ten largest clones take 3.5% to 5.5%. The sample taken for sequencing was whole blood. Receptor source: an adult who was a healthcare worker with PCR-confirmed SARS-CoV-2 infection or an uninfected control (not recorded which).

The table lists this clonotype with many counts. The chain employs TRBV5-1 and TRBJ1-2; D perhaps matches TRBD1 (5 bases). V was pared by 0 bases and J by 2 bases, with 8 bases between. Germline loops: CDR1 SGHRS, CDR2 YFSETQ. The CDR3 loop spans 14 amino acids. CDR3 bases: TGCGCCAGCAGCTTGGAATGGGACAACTATGGCTACACCTTC. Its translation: CASSLEWDNYGYTF.

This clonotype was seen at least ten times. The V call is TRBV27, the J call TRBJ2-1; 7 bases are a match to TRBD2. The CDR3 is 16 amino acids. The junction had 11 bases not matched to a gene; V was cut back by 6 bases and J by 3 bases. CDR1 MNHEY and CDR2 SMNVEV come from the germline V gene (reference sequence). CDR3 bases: TGTGCCAGCAGCCCCTGGGCGGGGGAGGGCTACAATGAGCAGTTCTTC. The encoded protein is CASSPWAGEGYNEQFF.

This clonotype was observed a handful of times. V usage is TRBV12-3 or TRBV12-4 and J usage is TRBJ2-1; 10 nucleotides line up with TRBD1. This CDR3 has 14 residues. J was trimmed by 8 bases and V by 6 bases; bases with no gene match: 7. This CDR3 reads CASRGQGEVDEQFF. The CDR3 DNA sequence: TGTGCCAGCAGAGGACAGGGGGAGGTTGATGAGCAGTTCTTC.

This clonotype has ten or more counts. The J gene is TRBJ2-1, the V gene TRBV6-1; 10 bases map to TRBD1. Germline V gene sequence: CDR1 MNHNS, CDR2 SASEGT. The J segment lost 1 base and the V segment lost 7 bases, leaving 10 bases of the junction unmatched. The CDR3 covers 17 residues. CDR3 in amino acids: CASNDSRDRGSYNEQFF. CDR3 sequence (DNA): TGTGCCAGCAACGACTCCCGGGACAGGGGTTCCTACAATGAGCAGTTCTTC.

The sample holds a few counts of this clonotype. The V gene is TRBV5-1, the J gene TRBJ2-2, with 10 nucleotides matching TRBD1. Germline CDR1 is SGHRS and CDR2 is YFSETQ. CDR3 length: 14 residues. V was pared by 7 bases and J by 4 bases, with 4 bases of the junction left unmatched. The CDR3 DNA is TGCGCCAGCTCCGGGACAGGGGTCACCGGGGAGCTGTTTTTT. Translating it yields CASSGTGVTGELFF.

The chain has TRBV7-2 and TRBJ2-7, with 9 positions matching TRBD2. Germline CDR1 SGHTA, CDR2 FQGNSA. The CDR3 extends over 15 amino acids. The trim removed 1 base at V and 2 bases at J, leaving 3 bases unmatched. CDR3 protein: CASSLELAGPYEQYF. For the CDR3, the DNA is TGTGCCAGCAGCTTAGAACTAGCGGGTCCCTACGAGCAGTACTTC.

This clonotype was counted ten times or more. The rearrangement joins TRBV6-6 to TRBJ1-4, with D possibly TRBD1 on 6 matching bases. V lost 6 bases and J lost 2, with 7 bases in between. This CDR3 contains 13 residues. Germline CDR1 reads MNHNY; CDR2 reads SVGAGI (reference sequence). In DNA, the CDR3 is TGTGCCAGCAGAGACAGGACTAATGAAAAACTGTTTTTT. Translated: CASRDRTNEKLFF.

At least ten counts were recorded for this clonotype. The CDR3 loop reads CAISVEGTQPQHF. The CDR3 nucleotides read TGTGCCATCAGTGTGGAGGGGACTCAGCCCCAGCATTTT. The chain is built from TRBV10-3 and TRBJ1-5; D might be TRBD1 (5 bases). CDR1 ENHRY and CDR2 SYGVKD come from the germline V gene. The CDR3 runs to 13 residues. Trimming removed 4 bases from V and 6 bases from J, with 10 bases in between.

CDR3 coding DNA: TGTGCCCGCTCGACGAGCTCTGGAAACACCATATATTTT. Its translation is CARSTSSGNTIYF. The chain carries TRBV30 and TRBJ1-3; D remains ambiguous. V was pared by 8 bases and J by 0 bases, with 11 bases between. Looked up from germline, CDR1 is GTSNPN and CDR2 is SVGIG (reference sequence). The CDR3 sequence is 13 residues long.

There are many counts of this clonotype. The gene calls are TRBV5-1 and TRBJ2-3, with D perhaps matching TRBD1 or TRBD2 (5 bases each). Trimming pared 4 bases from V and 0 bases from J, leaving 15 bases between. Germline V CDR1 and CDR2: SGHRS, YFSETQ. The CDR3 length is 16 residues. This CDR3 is CASSEATGPSTDTQYF. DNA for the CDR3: TGCGCCAGCAGCGAGGCGACGGGACCTAGCACAGATACGCAGTATTTT.

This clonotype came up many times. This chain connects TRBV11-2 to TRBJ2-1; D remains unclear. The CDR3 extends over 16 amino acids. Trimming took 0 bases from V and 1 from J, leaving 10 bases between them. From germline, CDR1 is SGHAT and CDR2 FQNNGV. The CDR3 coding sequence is TGTGCCAGCAGCTTAGACGCACTCCCATCCTACAATGAGCAGTTCTTC. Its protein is CASSLDALPSYNEQFF.

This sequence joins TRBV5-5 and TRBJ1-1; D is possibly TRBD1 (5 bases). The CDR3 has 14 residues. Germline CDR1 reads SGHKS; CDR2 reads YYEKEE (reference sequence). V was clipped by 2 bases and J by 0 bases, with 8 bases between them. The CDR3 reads CASSFQGVNTEAFF. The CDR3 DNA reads TGTGCCAGCAGCTTTCAGGGCGTGAACACTGAAGCTTTCTTT.

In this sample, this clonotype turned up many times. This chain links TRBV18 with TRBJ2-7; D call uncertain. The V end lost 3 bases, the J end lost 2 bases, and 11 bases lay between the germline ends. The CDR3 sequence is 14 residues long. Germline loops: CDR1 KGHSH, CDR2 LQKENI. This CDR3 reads CASSPEASAYEQYF. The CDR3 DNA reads TGTGCCAGCTCACCGGAAGCGTCAGCCTACGAGCAGTACTTC. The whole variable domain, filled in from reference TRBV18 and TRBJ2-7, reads NAGVMQNPRHLVRRRGQEARLRCSPMKGHSHVYWYRQLPEEGLKFMVYLQKENIIDESGMPKERFSAEFPKEGPSILRIQQVVRGDSAAYFCASSPEASAYEQYFGPGTRLTVT.

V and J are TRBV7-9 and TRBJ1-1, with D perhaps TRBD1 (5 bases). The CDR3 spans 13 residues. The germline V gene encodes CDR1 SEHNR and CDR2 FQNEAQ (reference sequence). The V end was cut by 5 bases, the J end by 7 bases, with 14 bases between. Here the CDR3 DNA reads TGTGCCAGCAGCCCCTTGGGACGGGATGAAGCTTTCTTT. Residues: CASSPLGRDEAFF.

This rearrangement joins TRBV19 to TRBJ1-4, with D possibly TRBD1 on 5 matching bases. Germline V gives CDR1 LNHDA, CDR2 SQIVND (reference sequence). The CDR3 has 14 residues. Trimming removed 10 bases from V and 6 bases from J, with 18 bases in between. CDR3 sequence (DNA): TGTGCCACCATGCCGACAGCCTCCTATGAAAAACTGTTTTTT. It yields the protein CATMPTASYEKLFF.

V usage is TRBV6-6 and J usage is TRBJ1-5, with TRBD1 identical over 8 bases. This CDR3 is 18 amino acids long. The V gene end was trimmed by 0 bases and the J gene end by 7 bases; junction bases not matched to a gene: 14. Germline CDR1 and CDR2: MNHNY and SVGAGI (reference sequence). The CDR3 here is CASSYSHQDQGAWQPQHF. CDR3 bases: TGTGCCAGCAGTTACTCTCACCAAGATCAGGGGGCCTGGCAGCCCCAGCATTTT.

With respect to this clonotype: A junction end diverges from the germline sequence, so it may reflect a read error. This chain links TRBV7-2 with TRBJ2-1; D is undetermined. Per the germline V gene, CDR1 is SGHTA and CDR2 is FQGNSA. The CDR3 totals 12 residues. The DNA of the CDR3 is TGTGTCAGCAGCCCCGAGGTCGGTGAGCAGTTCTTC. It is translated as CVSSPEVGEQFF.

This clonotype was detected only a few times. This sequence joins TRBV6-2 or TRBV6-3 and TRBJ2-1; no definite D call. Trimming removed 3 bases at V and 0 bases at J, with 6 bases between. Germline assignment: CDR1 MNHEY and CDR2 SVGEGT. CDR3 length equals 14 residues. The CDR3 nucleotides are TGTGCCAGCAGTTATAGCAGCTCCTACAATGAGCAGTTCTTC. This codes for CASSYSSSYNEQFF.

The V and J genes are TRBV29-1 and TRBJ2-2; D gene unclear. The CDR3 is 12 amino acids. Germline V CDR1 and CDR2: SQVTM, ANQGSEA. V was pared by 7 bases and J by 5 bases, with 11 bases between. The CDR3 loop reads CSAQTGTGELFF. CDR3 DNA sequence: TGCAGCGCCCAGACCGGTACCGGGGAGCTGTTTTTT.

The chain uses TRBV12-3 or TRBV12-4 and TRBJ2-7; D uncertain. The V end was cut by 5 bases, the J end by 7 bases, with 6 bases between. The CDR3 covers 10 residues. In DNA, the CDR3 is TGTGCCAGCAGTCGACCTGAGCAGTACTTC. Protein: CASSRPEQYF.

CDR3 nucleotide sequence: TGTGCCAGCAGTCGTGATGGGGGGACGAGCACAGATACGCAGTATTTT. Translating gives CASSRDGGTSTDTQYF. The chain joins TRBV7-9 to TRBJ2-3, with a weak D call TRBD2 (6 bases). Germline values: CDR1 SEHNR, CDR2 FQNEAQ (reference sequence). Trimming left V 6 bases short and J 0 bases short, with 16 bases between. This CDR3 spans 16 amino acids.

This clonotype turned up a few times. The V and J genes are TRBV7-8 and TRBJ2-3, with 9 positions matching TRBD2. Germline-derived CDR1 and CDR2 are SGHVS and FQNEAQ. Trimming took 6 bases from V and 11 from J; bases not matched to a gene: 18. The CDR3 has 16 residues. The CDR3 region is CASRDDRISGRSLQYF. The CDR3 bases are TGTGCCAGCAGAGACGATCGGATAAGCGGGAGGTCTTTGCAGTATTTT.

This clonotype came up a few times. The CDR3 coding sequence is TGTGCCAGCAGCCCCTACAGGGAGCGAGAGACCCAGTACTTC. It encodes CASSPYRERETQYF. The chain joins TRBV7-9 to TRBJ2-5; TRBD1 might be the D (6 bases). This CDR3 spans 14 amino acids. Trimming shortened V by 5 bases and J by 4 bases, and 14 bases separated the two germline ends. In germline, CDR1 is SEHNR, CDR2 FQNEAQ (reference sequence).